The sequence of this T cell receptor beta chain was determined in a study of blood T cell repertoires in COVID-19 (dated by TCRdb to 2019 to 2021). Context from the whole study: The collaborator samples originated in the United States, Italy and Spain and spanned the acute and convalescent phases of COVID-19. The samples were drawn from two sources: the first 160 participants of the ongoing ImmuneRACE study, and 1,000 to 1,500 subjects contributed by 6 global collaborators. The repertoires were released in a freely available public database intended as a resource for research on the immune response to SARS-CoV-2. A de-identified subject ID, COVID-19 status, age in years and sex were almost always included in the sample metadata. The dataset comprised deeply sampled blood TCRbeta repertoires from subjects exposed to, actively infected with, or recovered from COVID-19. The material from the prospective study consisted of cDNA or gDNA derived from T cells, B-cell-depleted T cells, or PBMCs. Where available, HLA class I and class II types were obtained from metadata supplied by the sample provider rather than from assay-based typing.

Inclusive of the bounding cysteine and phenylalanine, the CDR3 is 18 residues long. The sequence is cut down to CDR3 DNA, 54 bases in frame from base 1. The germline V gene provides CDR1 SNHLY and CDR2 FYNNEI. The germline V end is reduced by 3 bases and the J end by 9 bases; junction bases left unmatched: 15. Turning to this clone: What this receptor recognizes is not known. No much larger clone exists at a distance of one base, and base qualities are not known.

The immunoSEQ Assay, a bias-controlled multiplex PCR, was used to amplify TCRbeta CDR3 regions from genomic DNA. The study's own analysis went as follows. The number of nucleated cells in each sample was estimated from the amplification of reference gene primers within the assay. Sequence reads were collapsed and filtered to measure the absolute abundance of every unique TCRbeta CDR3 rearrangement. For each sample, productive Simpson clonality was calculated by taking the square root of Simpson's diversity index across productive rearrangements. The source is immuneACCESS, and TCRdb retained only in-frame sequences with V and J called. Part of the clones is not carried over; for the studies checked, unresolved V genes explain less than half of this, and the remainder is unexplained. V and J calls and clone size are those listed in that table; D and trimming were worked out from the DNA. The sample data list roughly 340,000 clones, and about 89% of these were observed just once. The ten top clones hold around 3% of the sample.

Here is what the overall study found, with its caveats: How much clinical and demographic metadata was included differed by source and by participant, and the metadata was provided uncurated.

In Seattle, one collaborating source enrolled patients while the infection was active and tracked those patients longitudinally over the course of disease. Whole blood was collected in K2EDTA tubes by collaborating institutions according to the institutions' own protocols. Collaborator samples were shipped for TCRbeta analysis as frozen whole blood, isolated PBMCs, or DNA extracted from either sample type. The rearranged chain carries TRBV2 and TRBJ2-1; TRBD2 agrees with 12 junctional bases. This sequence originates from a woman under 40 with COVID-19, enrolled during active disease. Input material: peripheral blood. The CDR3 region has the sequence CASSERGLTSGRVIEQFF. The sequenced DNA: TGTGCCAGCAGTGAGAGAGGGTTGACTAGCGGGAGAGTGATTGAGCAGTTCTTC.